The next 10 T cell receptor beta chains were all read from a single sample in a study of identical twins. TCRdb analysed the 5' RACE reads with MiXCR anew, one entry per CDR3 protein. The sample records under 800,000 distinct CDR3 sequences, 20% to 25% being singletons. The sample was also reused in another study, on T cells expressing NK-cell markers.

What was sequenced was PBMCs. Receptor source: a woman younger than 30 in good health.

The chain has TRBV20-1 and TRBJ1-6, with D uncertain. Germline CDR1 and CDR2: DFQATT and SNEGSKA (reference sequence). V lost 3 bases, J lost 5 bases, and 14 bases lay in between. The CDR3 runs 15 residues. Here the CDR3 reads CSASPLQNHNSPLHF. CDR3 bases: TGCAGTGCTAGTCCCCTTCAGAATCATAATTCACCCCTCCACTTT.

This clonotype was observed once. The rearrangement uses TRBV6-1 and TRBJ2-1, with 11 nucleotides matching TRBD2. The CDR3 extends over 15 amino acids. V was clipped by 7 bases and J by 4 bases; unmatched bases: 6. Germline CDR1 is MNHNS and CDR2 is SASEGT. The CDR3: CASTEGTSGYNEQFF. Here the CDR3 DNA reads TGTGCCAGCACCGAGGGGACTAGCGGTTACAATGAGCAGTTCTTC.

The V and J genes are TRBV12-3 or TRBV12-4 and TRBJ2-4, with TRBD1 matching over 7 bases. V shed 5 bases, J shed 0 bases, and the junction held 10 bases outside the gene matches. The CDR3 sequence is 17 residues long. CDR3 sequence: CASSPRDRGLAKNIQYF. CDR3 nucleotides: TGTGCCAGCAGTCCCCGGGACAGAGGGTTAGCCAAAAACATTCAGTACTTC.

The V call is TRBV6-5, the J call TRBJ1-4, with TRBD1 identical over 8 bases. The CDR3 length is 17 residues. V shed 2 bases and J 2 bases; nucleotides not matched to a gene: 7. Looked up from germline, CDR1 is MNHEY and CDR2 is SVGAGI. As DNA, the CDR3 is TGTGCCAGCAGTTACGGCAGGGGGCTGCTTACTAATGAAAAACTGTTTTTT. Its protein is CASSYGRGLLTNEKLFF.

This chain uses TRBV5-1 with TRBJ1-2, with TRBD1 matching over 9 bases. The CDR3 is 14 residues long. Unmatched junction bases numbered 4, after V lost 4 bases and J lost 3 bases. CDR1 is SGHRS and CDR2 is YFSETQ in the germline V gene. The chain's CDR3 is CASSNRGRDYGYTF. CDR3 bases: TGCGCCAGCAGCAACAGGGGGCGAGACTATGGCTACACCTTC.

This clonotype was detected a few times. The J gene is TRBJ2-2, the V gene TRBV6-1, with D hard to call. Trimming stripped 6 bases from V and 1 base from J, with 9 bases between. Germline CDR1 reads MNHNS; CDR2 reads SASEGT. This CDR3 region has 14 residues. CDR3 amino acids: CASRSQQNTGELFF. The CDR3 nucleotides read TGTGCCAGCAGGTCTCAGCAGAACACCGGGGAGCTGTTTTTT.

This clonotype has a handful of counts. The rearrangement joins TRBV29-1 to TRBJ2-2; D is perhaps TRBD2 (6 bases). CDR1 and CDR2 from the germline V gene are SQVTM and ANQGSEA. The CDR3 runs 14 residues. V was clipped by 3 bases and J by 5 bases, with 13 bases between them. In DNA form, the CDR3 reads TGCAGCGTTGAGGGCGGAAGCGGGACCGGGGAGCTGTTTTTT. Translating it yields CSVEGGSGTGELFF.

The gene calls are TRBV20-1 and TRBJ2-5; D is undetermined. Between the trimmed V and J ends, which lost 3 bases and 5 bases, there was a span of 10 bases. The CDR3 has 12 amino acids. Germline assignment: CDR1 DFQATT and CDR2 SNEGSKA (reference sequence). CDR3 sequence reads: CSASLGAETQYF. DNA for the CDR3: TGCAGTGCTAGCCTAGGAGCGGAGACCCAGTACTTC.

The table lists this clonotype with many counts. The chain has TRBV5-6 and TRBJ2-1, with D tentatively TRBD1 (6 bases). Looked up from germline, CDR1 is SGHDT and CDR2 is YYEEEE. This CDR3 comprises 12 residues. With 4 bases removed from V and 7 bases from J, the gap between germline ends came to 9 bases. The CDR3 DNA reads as TGTGCCAGCAGCCGGACAGTAAATGAGCAGTTCTTC. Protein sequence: CASSRTVNEQFF.

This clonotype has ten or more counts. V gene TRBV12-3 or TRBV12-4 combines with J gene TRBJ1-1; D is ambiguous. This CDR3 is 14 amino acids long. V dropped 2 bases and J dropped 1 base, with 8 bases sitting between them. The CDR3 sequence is CASSLRRWNTEAFF. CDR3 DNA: TGTGCCAGCAGTTTAAGACGGTGGAACACTGAAGCTTTCTTT.